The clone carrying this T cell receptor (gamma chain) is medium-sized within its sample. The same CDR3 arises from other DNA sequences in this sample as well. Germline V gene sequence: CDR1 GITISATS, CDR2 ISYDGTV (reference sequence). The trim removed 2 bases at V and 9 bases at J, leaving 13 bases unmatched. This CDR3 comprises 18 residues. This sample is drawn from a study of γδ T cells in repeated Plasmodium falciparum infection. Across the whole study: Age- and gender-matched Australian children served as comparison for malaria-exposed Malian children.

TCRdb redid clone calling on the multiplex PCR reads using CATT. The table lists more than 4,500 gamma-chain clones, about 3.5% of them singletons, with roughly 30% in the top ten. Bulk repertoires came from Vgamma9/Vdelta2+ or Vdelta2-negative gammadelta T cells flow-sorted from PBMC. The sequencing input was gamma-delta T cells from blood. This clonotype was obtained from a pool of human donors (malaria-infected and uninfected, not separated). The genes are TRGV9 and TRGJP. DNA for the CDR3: TGTGCCTTGTGGGAGGAATCAGTGGATGCGTTGGGCAAAAAAATCAAGGTATTT. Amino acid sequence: CALWEESVDALGKKIKVF.